This is a list of T cell receptor beta chains from one sample in a study of blood T cell repertoires in COVID-19. Only in-frame clones appear in the TCRdb table, and some are missing; sequencing was by immunoSEQ multiplex PCR. The sample holds 110,000 to 150,000 clones, about three quarters seen once. The sample comprised peripheral blood. Receptors were obtained from an older woman with acute or convalescent COVID-19. CDR3s leave out the opening cysteine and the closing phenylalanine or tryptophan.

TRBV5-4,ASSSGSGSSYEQY
TRBV7-6,ASSSAPRGGNQPQH
TRBV19,ASSLLGGQGYEQY
TRBV29-1,SVDGRRTGDDSYGYT
TRBV5-1,ASSLGRLAGGETQY
TRBV24-1,ATSDLTDRGYNEQF
TRBV6-5,ASSFANYPNYGYT
TRBV7-9,ASTEVTDTQY
TRBV2,ASRRQGTDSPLH
TRBV18,ASSLGRLGYT
TRBV5-1,ASSLNQGTGDYGYT
TRBV28,ASSFPAGSLLYNEQF
TRBV3-1/TRBV3-2,ASSQVEDEQY
TRBV5-4,ASSFVAGRIAGELF
TRBV30,ASPGTGKIEAF
TRBV3-1/TRBV3-2,ASSRGLAGAGELF
TRBV10-3,AISLLQGTNTEAF
TRBV6-6,ASRLAGVETQY
TRBV18,ASSPGGPDTQY
TRBV6-2/TRBV6-3,ASTPDSLTEAF
TRBV5-8,ASSLYPSGETQY
TRBV19,ASRVQQGARTGELF
TRBV30,AWRSRGGYT
TRBV14,ASSQRSYRGPEAF
TRBV5-1,ASSPSQETQY
TRBV14,ASSQGGGRGETQY
TRBV7-9,ASSQEGWTSQELF
TRBV2,ASCPLATNTGELF
TRBV7-2,ASSPAAGRVNTEAF
TRBV7-9,ASSFTGEKNSPLH
TRBV30,AWSMTYGQQF
TRBV15,ATSSNNLGQGHIQY
TRBV5-4,ASSLTSGDTQY
TRBV19,ASSLVGESYEQY
TRBV7-9,ASSLLGSYEQY
TRBV3-1/TRBV3-2,ASSDRGANEKLF
TRBV5-6,ASSFRDNNQPQH
TRBV28,ASVPEGSSTDTQY
TRBV2,ASRSSLAGVKNEQF
TRBV11-2,ASSLGGGLSGRTDTQY
TRBV15,ATSRVGRGEKLF
TRBV5-1,ASSLEGAEDTQY
TRBV24-1,ATGTRAGGAGELF
TRBV28,ASSLAGPNTGELF
TRBV28,ASSLIGGLMGLEQY
TRBV19,ASSFIGQGNTDTQY
TRBV11-2,ASSAIRDRGRIGYGYT
TRBV5-8,ASSFLRITDTQY
TRBV18,ASSLSRTNEKLF
TRBV3-1/TRBV3-2,ASSQLTRGIPAYNEQF
TRBV7-8,ASSWGQKNTEAF
TRBV20-1,SASWAANTEAF
TRBV4-1,ASSPAEILPMEPQH
TRBV10-3,AISVSSGSPGDEQF
TRBV5-1,ASSFGGRGHSGNTIY
TRBV15,ATSQDRARTGELF
TRBV15,ATSRGGEDYGYT
TRBV18,ASSPPTESYGYT
TRBV11-2,ASSPLRLQETQY